This T cell receptor (beta chain) was found in a study of beta chain features in type 1 diabetes. Points from the study as a whole: Patients with Type 1 diabetes showed moderately but significantly shorter TCRB CDR3s in all four CD4+ subsets.

CDR3 length equals 18 residues. The V gene's germline CDR1 is LGHNA and CDR2 YNFKEQ. The ends lost 4 bases at V and 0 bases at J; junction bases unmatched: 11. Regarding this clone: Antigen: not known.

The sequenced template was cDNA made from the entire isolated RNA. Generated by immunoSEQ multiplex PCR, the TCRdb table keeps only in-frame clones and is missing some. Of 300,000 to 400,000 clones listed, roughly 14% are singletons. The sequence was collected from a woman between 18 and 29 years old with type 1 diabetes. The chain carries TRBV4-2 and TRBJ2-2; 7 positions agree with TRBD1. Sequencing was done on a sample of naive CD4+ T cells from blood. CDR3 nucleotide sequence: TGTGCCAGCAGCCGACAGGGAGCTTATACTGCGAACACCGGGGAGCTGTTTTTT. Its protein is CASSRQGAYTANTGELFF.